This T cell receptor beta chain was profiled in a study of beta chain features in type 1 diabetes (dated by TCRdb to about 2018). About the full investigation: Mean age, gender distribution, total cell number and subset yield did not differ between patients and healthy donors. A total of some 100,000,000 sorted cells were examined across all samples, and a strong correlation was observed between cell number per subset and RNA yield. The study compared TCRB repertoires of sorted circulating CD4+ T cell subsets between recently diagnosed type 1 diabetes patients and matched healthy donors. Regulatory and stem cell-like memory subsets were obtained from only 8 patients and roughly 8 healthy donors, while naive and central memory subsets were obtained from all 28 donors.

V gives up 6 bases and J gives up 0 bases, and the segment between their germline ends measures 15 bases. Reading from cysteine to phenylalanine, the CDR3 counts 14 amino acids. The read is trimmed to its CDR3 DNA, 42 bases read in frame from base 1. CDR1 and CDR2 were assigned from the germline V gene as SQVTM and ANQGSEA. The entire isolated RNA was reverse transcribed using the High Capacity cDNA Reverse Transcription Kit, and thus expressed TCRB transcripts were sequenced. Deep immunoSEQ sequencing was performed on naive, central memory and regulatory T cell samples, with an average of about 3.6 million total reads per sample. Sorted cells were lysed in RLT buffer and RNA was extracted with DNase-treated RNeasy Micro or Mini kits, depending on cell number. To prevent cross-contamination, each cell subset was processed individually, whereas patient and healthy donor samples were processed jointly. The immunoSEQ multiplex PCR was used to amplify TCRB sequences from cDNA, yielding 87-bp fragments that span the CDR3 region. Sequencing of the amplicons was done on the Illumina HiSeq platform. Turning to the authors' computational methods: Synthetic template baselines were used to correct PCR bias computationally, reads within Hamming distance 2 were collapsed together, and singletons that could not be merged were discarded. Reads were aligned against IMGT so that V, D and J genes, CDR3 length and insertions or deletions at six rearrangement sites could be assigned. Within each subset, clonotype counts were normalized to the number of sorted cells before true diversity and Gini coefficients were calculated with the tcR R package. The overlap coefficient, calculated on TCRB nucleotide sequences, was used to quantify repertoire sharing. Out-of-frame TCRB sequences from naive cells were analyzed to stand in for the pre-selection repertoire. Not all clones reach the TCRdb copy of this immuneACCESS table, which keeps in-frame sequences only. Checked studies attribute under half of the gap to unresolved V genes and leave the rest unexplained. Clone size and V and J calls were adopted from that table, with D and trimming inferred from the DNA. For this sample the table gives a few hundred thousand clones, of which over 12% were detected only once. The top ten clonotypes cover 0.019% of the sample.

In regard to this clone: What antigen it recognizes has not been identified. No base qualities exist here, and no much larger clone lies one base off it.

Each donor gave one peripheral blood draw, roughly 110 mL on average, collected into heparinised tubes. A BD FACSAria II and a panel including CD45RO, CCR7, CD25, CD127, CD95 and CD27 were used to sort naive, central memory, regulatory and stem cell-like memory CD4+ T cells. A purity above 98% was achieved for all sorted populations. PBMCs were separated immediately by Lymphoprep density gradient centrifugation and were stained directly, without being cultured. Samples were stained and sorted in pairs, with one healthy donor and one patient per experiment, so that batch effects were minimized. General study outcomes and caveats: Naive, central memory and regulatory TCRB repertoires appeared to be more similar among patients than among healthy donors. At VDJ recombination sites, type 1 diabetes patients had fewer insertions and more deleted nucleotides, which implies abnormalities in thymic rearrangement. Only small numbers of individuals were included in the HLA sub-analyses, which left unresolved whether HLA type had any influence on TCRB rearrangement. Shorter templates might be favored by PCR, yet because patient and control samples were amplified and corrected together, any such skew would affect both groups equally. In all four CD4+ subsets, TCRB CDR3 length was moderately but significantly shorter in type 1 diabetes patients. Because cDNA was sequenced instead of genomic DNA, highly expressing activated cells could be over-represented, though the groups showed no difference in activation or CD3 levels.

Material: naive CD4+ T cells from blood. In the paper's terms, the cell subset or site label means: true naive CD4+ T cells. This receptor was obtained from a young woman in good health. Here the chain combines TRBV29-1 and TRBJ2-7, with an unclear D gene assignment. The nucleotides read TGCAGCGTAGCGACTCCCTTGAGCTCCTACGAGCAGTACTTC. Its protein reads: CSVATPLSSYEQYF.